This T cell receptor (beta chain) comes out of a study of shared clonotypes between healthy human individuals. In the case of this clone: Its antigen is unidentified.

Findings and limits, study-wide: What naive subsets generally showed was a larger estimated richness than memory subsets showed. Generation of non-shared clonotypes was less probable than generation of clonotypes shared by all four donors.

Several immunoSEQ 96-well plates shared each subset's DNA, each plate a replicate. Using immunoSEQ multiplex PCR, the repertoire was profiled, and TCRdb retains in-frame clones only, with some absent. The profile covers some 2 million clones, with about 95% appearing a single time and 1.2% taken by the ten largest. Naive CD8 cells comprised CD45RO-negative, CCR7-positively selected cells, excluding terminally differentiated effector memory CD45RA+ cells. The sample was naive CD8+ T cells sorted from blood. This receptor was obtained from a man aged 18 to 30 in good health.

Here the CDR3 reads CASSPSPFPDSTDTQYF. CDR3 DNA: TGCGCCAGCAGCCCTAGTCCCTTCCCAGATAGCACAGATACGCAGTATTTT. V gene TRBV4-1 combines with J gene TRBJ2-3; D is ambiguous. The CDR3 consists of 17 residues. V gave up 4 bases and J gave up 0 bases, with 17 bases separating them. The germline CDR1 and CDR2 sequences are MGHRA and YSYEKL.